Shown below are 15 T cell receptor beta chains from a single sample sequenced in a study of T cells in women clearing cervical HPV infection. Method: immunoSEQ multiplex PCR; TCRdb's copy keeps in-frame clones and lacks some. This table lists about 40,000 clones. The specimen sequenced was blood buffy coat. The receptors were gathered from a woman aged 18-70 years with a cervical HPV16 infection that either progressed to CIN3+ or cleared (not recorded which).

About this clone itself: The read halts 3 residues ahead of the CDR3 end, with the missing end drawn from the germline J gene. The chain couples TRBV12-3 or TRBV12-4 to TRBJ2-5; 11 nucleotides match TRBD1. The CDR3 consists of 15 residues. J gave up 5 bases and V 4 bases, and 6 bases lay outside the gene matches. The CDR3 protein is CASSSGQGAWETQYF. The DNA read from the CDR3 is TGTGCCAGCAGTTCCGGACAGGGGGCGTGGGAGACC.

In regard to this clone: With the read ending 3 residues before the CDR3 end, the germline J gene is used to fill in that end. The chain recombines TRBV6-1 with TRBJ1-4, with TRBD1 identical over 8 bases. In germline, CDR1 is MNHNS, CDR2 SASEGT. With V trimmed by 1 base and J by 7 bases, 5 bases remained unmatched. The CDR3 is 15 residues long. The covered CDR3 bases are TGTGCCAGCAGTGAAGTACAGGACAGGGTTGAAAAA. It codes for CASSEVQDRVEK. The full CDR3 protein reads CASSEVQDRVEKLFF.

Of note for this clone: The read comes to an end 3 residues before the CDR3 does, leaving the germline J gene to fill in the end. The chain couples TRBV7-8 to TRBJ2-7; D might be TRBD2 (7 bases). Germline V gene lookup returns CDR1 SGHVS and CDR2 FQNEAQ. CDR3 length: 13 residues. V dropped 5 bases and J dropped 5 bases, with 13 bases sitting between them. Incomplete CDR3 DNA: TGTGCCAGCAGCCCGGGGGGCCCGGACGAG. Translation gives CASSPGGPDE. The CDR3 reads in full as CASSPGGPDEQYF.

As regards this clone: The CDR3 end falls 3 residues outside the read, so it is completed with the germline J gene. The V gene is TRBV11-3, the J gene TRBJ1-1; no reliable D call. V lost 2 bases and J 4 bases, leaving 8 bases between the germline ends. The V gene's germline CDR1 is SGHNT and CDR2 YENEEA. The CDR3 contains 13 residues. This CDR3 reads CASSLTTGTEAFF. CDR3 DNA (partial): TGTGCCAGCAGCTTAACGACGGGCACTGAA.

As for this clone: From the germline J gene comes the end of the CDR3, since the read stops 3 residues before it. The V call is TRBV19, the J call TRBJ1-2; a possible D gene is TRBD1 (6 bases). The germline V gene encodes CDR1 LNHDA and CDR2 SQIVND (reference sequence). The CDR3 contains 18 residues. V was pared by 0 bases and J by 6 bases, with 23 bases between. The CDR3 DNA, read in part, is TGTGCCAGTAGTATAGATCTATGGGGGCGGTCCCCAACGGATGGC. Protein sequence: CASSIDLWGRSPTDG. The CDR3 reads in full as CASSIDLWGRSPTDGYTF.

A remark on this clone: With the read ending 3 residues before the CDR3 end, the germline J gene is used to fill in that end. J is TRBJ1-4 and V is TRBV11-2, with TRBD1 identical over 11 bases. Germline V gene lookup returns CDR1 SGHAT and CDR2 FQNNGV. With V trimmed by 4 bases and J by 5 bases, 3 bases remained unmatched. The CDR3 loop spans 15 amino acids. The CDR3 loop reads CASSSGTGGNEKLFF. The covered CDR3 bases are TGTGCCAGCAGCTCTGGGACAGGGGGGAATGAAAAA.

A word on this clone: The sequence runs out 3 residues before the end of the CDR3; the remainder is reconstructed from the germline J gene. The rearrangement joins TRBV30 to TRBJ1-6; 8 bases match TRBD1. Losses at the gene ends were 8 bases for V and 10 bases for J; bases not matched to a gene: 7. Germline CDR1 GTSNPN, CDR2 SVGIG (reference sequence). The CDR3 totals 12 residues. CDR3 sequence: CATDRGYSPLHF. The sequenced part of the CDR3 DNA is TGTGCCACCGACAGGGGTTACTCACCC.

Regarding this clone: The read ends 3 residues before the CDR3 terminus; that terminus is restored from the germline J gene. V usage is TRBV30 and J usage is TRBJ1-1, with unresolved D. The CDR3 covers 15 residues. Germline assignment: CDR1 GTSNPN and CDR2 SVGIG (reference sequence). V was trimmed by 0 bases and J by 2 bases, leaving 13 bases between them. Incomplete CDR3 DNA: TGTGCCTGGAGTGTCGACGCTGCAGGAAACACTGAA. It translates to CAWSVDAAGNTE. The full CDR3 protein is CAWSVDAAGNTEAFF.

A word on this clone: The read comes to an end 3 residues before the CDR3 does, leaving the germline J gene to fill in the end. The chain joins TRBV20-1 to TRBJ1-3; the D is unclear. The V end was cut by 2 bases, the J end by 2 bases, with 10 bases between. Looked up from germline, CDR1 is DFQATT and CDR2 is SNEGSKA (reference sequence). This CDR3 region has 14 residues. CDR3 residues: CSARQSEAGNTIYF. CDR3 DNA, as far as it was read: TGCAGTGCTAGACAATCAGAGGCTGGAAACACC.

To note about this clone: The CDR3 goes on 3 residues after the read ends, and that part is filled in from the germline J gene. The chain uses TRBV6-2 or TRBV6-3 and TRBJ2-7; D is ambiguous. There are 14 residues in the CDR3. V dropped 6 bases and J dropped 5 bases, with 17 bases sitting between them. CDR1 is MNHEY, CDR2 SVGEGT, per germline. The CDR3 here is CASRRGLPGDEQYF. Partial CDR3 DNA: TGTGCCAGCAGGAGAGGTCTCCCGGGTGACGAG.

About this clone itself: With the read ending 3 residues before the CDR3 end, the germline J gene is used to fill in that end. This chain links TRBV5-1 with TRBJ2-1; 9 bases are a match to TRBD1. This CDR3 has 12 amino acids. Germline V CDR1 and CDR2: SGHRS, YFSETQ. After removal of 3 bases from V and 9 bases from J, the junction contained 1 base not matched to a gene. CDR3 protein: CASSSTGGEQFF. CDR3 bases read: TGCGCCAGCAGCTCGACAGGGGGTGAG.

With regard to this clone: The read ends 3 residues early relative to the CDR3; the germline J gene fills the gap. The chain couples TRBV4-1 to TRBJ2-2; D not resolved. The CDR3 totals 13 residues. Trimming stripped 0 bases from V and 7 bases from J, with 6 bases between. In germline, CDR1 is MGHRA, CDR2 YSYEKL. The sequenced CDR3 bases are TGCGCCAGCAGCCAAGACAGAGGCGGGGAG. This encodes CASSQDRGGE. The full CDR3 protein reads CASSQDRGGELFF.

With regard to this clone: The read halts 3 residues ahead of the CDR3 end, with the missing end drawn from the germline J gene. J is TRBJ2-3 and V is TRBV2; 9 bases agree with TRBD1. Germline-derived CDR1 and CDR2 are SNHLY and FYNNEI. The CDR3 contains 15 residues. V shed 5 bases and J 1 base; nucleotides not matched to a gene: 4. The CDR3 bases that were read are TGTGCCAGCAGTTCGGACAGGGGCGGCACAGATACG. Protein product: CASSSDRGGTDT. The full CDR3 sequence reads CASSSDRGGTDTQYF.

As concerns this clone: The CDR3 is cut off 3 residues early in the read; its end comes from the germline J gene. The chain recombines TRBV10-1 with TRBJ1-4; no firm D call. V was pared by 11 bases and J by 5 bases, with 15 bases between. The length of the CDR3 is 13 residues. CDR1 is WNHNN and CDR2 is SYGVQD in the germline V gene (reference sequence). The sequenced part of the CDR3 DNA is TGCGCCCAGAGTGGTTTCGGGAATGAAAAA. This translates into CAQSGFGNEK. The entire CDR3 protein reads CAQSGFGNEKLFF.

CDR3 amino acids: CASSETVNNEQFF. Partial CDR3 DNA: TGTGCCAGCAGTGAGACAGTGAACAATGAG. This chain joins TRBV6-4 and TRBJ2-1, with a possible D match to TRBD1 (5 bases). The missing CDR3 end, 3 residues past where the read stops, is filled in from the germline J gene. CDR1 and CDR2 from the germline V gene are MRHNA and SNTAGT. Trimming left V 3 bases short and J 5 bases short, with 8 bases between. There are 13 residues in the CDR3.